The clone carrying this TCR beta chain was detected a few times. The data originate from a study of blood T cell repertoires in COVID-19. In the authors' workflow: Nucleated cell number was recorded as an estimate derived from reference gene primer amplification. This table comes from immunoSEQ multiplex PCR, and its TCRdb copy is limited to in-frame clones, with some not included. The DNA gave D and trimming, while V, J and clone size come from that table. The sample has fewer than 100,000 clones, approximately 87% seen once; the top ten hold 15%. Germline V gene sequence: CDR1 KGHSH, CDR2 LQKENI. The CDR3 loop spans 13 amino acids. Trimming shortened V by 4 bases and J by 4 bases, and 11 bases separated the two germline ends.

V gene TRBV18 combines with J gene TRBJ2-7, with a tentative D call TRBD1 (5 bases). Material: peripheral blood. This sequence originates from a human donor in a cohort sampled during active COVID-19. The CDR3: CASSQDTLYEQYF. DNA of the CDR3: TGTGCCAGCTCACAGGACACCTTATACGAGCAGTACTTC.